This T cell receptor beta chain was recovered during a study of cytomegalovirus exposure and HLA in healthy donors. For this clone: Its antigen is not identified.

The V and J ends lost 0 bases and 2 bases respectively, with 9 bases between them. CDR3 length: 15 amino acids. CDR1 is LGHNA and CDR2 is YSLEER in the germline V gene. Vbeta (60) and Jbeta (13) primers were used in the PCR. As handled by the study authors: A later analysis counted 65 million to 90 million unique TCR beta chains, some 10 million shared. Produced via immunoSEQ multiplex PCR; TCRdb's table is partial and in-frame only. That table is the source of V, J and clone size, and D and trimming were worked out from the DNA. The data show 170,000 or so clones, 77% seen once. Study findings and constraints: A reported reduction in N-insertions relative to the 666-donor mean was seen in an Asian-associated ancestry cluster in a later analysis. Cytomegalovirus status was reportedly diagnosed by the classifier with high sensitivity and specificity. Most CMV-associated TCR beta chains were later found to appear HLA-restricted.

The V call is TRBV4-3, the J call TRBJ2-3; D is uncertain. Sequences were obtained from PBMCs. This receptor was obtained from a woman aged 25 to 39 in good health and CMV-seropositive. CDR3 bases: TGCGCCAGCAGCCAAGACGTCCCTACCACAGATACGCAGTATTTT. Protein sequence: CASSQDVPTTDTQYF.